A single sample is the source of the 15 T cell receptor beta chains below, sequenced in a study of T cell responses to AZD1222 COVID-19 vaccine. TCRdb's table, derived via immunoSEQ multiplex PCR, lists solely in-frame clones and lacks some. The sample records 150,000 to 180,000 clones, 88% being singletons. Source: peripheral blood, taken after recovery from COVID-19. These receptors all come from an adult who had recovered from COVID-19.

The chain links TRBV24-1 to TRBJ2-1; 7 bases match TRBD2. The trim removed 5 bases at V and 7 bases at J, leaving 13 bases unmatched. This CDR3 has 16 residues. CDR1 and CDR2 from the germline V gene are KGHDR and SFDVKD. For the CDR3, the DNA is TGTGCCACCAGTGGCGCTGGGGAGGGATCCGCGAATGAGCAGTTCTTC. Translating it yields CATSGAGEGSANEQFF.

This sequence joins TRBV6-5 and TRBJ2-7, with D uncertain. Germline V gene data show CDR1 as MNHEY and CDR2 as SVGAGI. CDR3 size: 12 residues. V lost 7 bases and J 5 bases, leaving 12 bases between the germline ends. The CDR3 coding sequence is TGTGCCAGCAAGCTAGGTTCCCACGAGCAGTACTTC. This encodes CASKLGSHEQYF.

The V and J genes are TRBV7-2 and TRBJ1-1, with a possible D match to TRBD1 (5 bases). The CDR3 has 13 residues. Germline assignment: CDR1 SGHTA and CDR2 FQGNSA. Trimming removed 4 bases at V and 5 bases at J, with 11 bases between. Here the CDR3 DNA reads TGTGCCAGCAGCTATACCTGGGGGACTGAAGCTTTCTTT. This gives the protein CASSYTWGTEAFF.

J is TRBJ2-6 and V is TRBV7-8; the D is unclear. The germline V gene encodes CDR1 SGHVS and CDR2 FQNEAQ. V shed 1 base and J shed 0 bases, with 4 bases lying between them. The CDR3 consists of 15 residues. Here the CDR3 reads CASSLGSSGANVLTF. CDR3 DNA: TGTGCCAGCAGCTTAGGTAGCTCTGGGGCCAACGTCCTGACTTTC.

The chain combines TRBV6-1 with TRBJ1-2; D ambiguous. This CDR3 spans 11 amino acids. The V end was cut by 1 base, the J end by 7 bases, with 4 bases between. Germline V gene lookup returns CDR1 MNHNS and CDR2 SASEGT. The CDR3 DNA follows: TGTGCCAGCAGTGAAGGGAGTGGCTACACCTTC. Amino acids: CASSEGSGYTF.

The chain couples TRBV11-1 to TRBJ2-5, with D possibly being TRBD1 or TRBD2 (5 bases each). This CDR3 has 14 residues. Trimming left V 5 bases short and J 5 bases short, with 15 bases between. Germline V gene data show CDR1 as SGHAT and CDR2 as FQDESV (reference sequence). The CDR3 loop is CASSPRDPPETQYF. CDR3 bases: TGTGCCAGCAGCCCCCGGGACCCCCCGGAGACCCAGTACTTC.

The chain combines TRBV29-1 with TRBJ2-5; 7 bases line up with TRBD1. Germline CDR1 is SQVTM and CDR2 is ANQGSEA. J gave up 2 bases and V 7 bases, and 4 bases lay outside the gene matches. CDR3 length equals 12 residues. Written as DNA, the CDR3 is TGCAGCGAAAAGACAGGGCAAGAGACCCAGTACTTC. This codes for CSEKTGQETQYF. Supplemented by reference TRBV29-1 and TRBJ2-5, the full variable domain reads SAVISQKPSRDICQRGTSLTIQCQVDSQVTMMFWYRQQPGQSLTLIATANQGSEATYESGFVIDKFPISRPNLTFSTLTVSNMSPEDSSIYLCSEKTGQETQYFGPGTRLLVL.

V is TRBV7-9 and J is TRBJ2-2; D remains ambiguous. The germline V gene encodes CDR1 SEHNR and CDR2 FQNEAQ (reference sequence). The CDR3 consists of 12 residues. Trimming pared 5 bases from V and 6 bases from J, leaving 7 bases between. The DNA for the CDR3 is TGTGCCAGCAGCCTCACCCCCGGGGAGCTGTTTTTT. It encodes CASSLTPGELFF. The whole variable domain, filled in from reference TRBV7-9 and TRBJ2-2, reads DTGVSQNPRHKITKRGQNVTFRCDPISEHNRLYWYRQTLGQGPEFLTYFQNEAQLEKSRLLSDRFSAERPKGSFSTLEIQRTEQGDSAMYLCASSLTPGELFFGEGSRLTVL.

The chain is built from TRBV2 and TRBJ2-1, with 8 nucleotides matching TRBD2. The V segment lost 6 bases and the J segment 6 bases; nucleotides outside the gene matches: 1. The germline V gene encodes CDR1 SNHLY and CDR2 FYNNEI. This CDR3 spans 12 amino acids. The DNA for the CDR3 is TGTGCCAGCAGCGGGGGGGCCAATGAGCAGTTCTTC. It codes for CASSGGANEQFF.

The rearrangement links TRBV5-1 to TRBJ1-1, with D unresolved. This CDR3 has 14 residues. Looked up from germline, CDR1 is SGHRS and CDR2 is YFSETQ. The V and J ends lost 6 bases and 3 bases respectively, with 15 bases between them. This CDR3 reads CASTMGRSHTEAFF. DNA of the CDR3: TGCGCCAGCACGATGGGCCGGTCGCACACTGAAGCTTTCTTT.

This clone was seen more than once but under ten times. The rearrangement joins TRBV12-5 to TRBJ2-2, with D perhaps matching TRBD1 (5 bases). Looked up from germline, CDR1 is LGHNT and CDR2 is FRNRAP. This CDR3 has 13 residues. V was shortened by 1 base and J by 7 bases, with 7 bases between the two germline ends. DNA of the CDR3: TGTGCTAGTGGTTTGGAAGGGGTCGGGGAGCTGTTTTTT. Its protein product is CASGLEGVGELFF.

The CDR3 reads CASGIQETQYF. The CDR3 DNA is TGTGCCAGCGGGATACAAGAGACCCAGTACTTC. The chain links TRBV3-1 (or the pseudogene TRBV3-2) to TRBJ2-5; D is unresolved. The length of the CDR3 is 11 residues. V was shortened by 8 bases and J by 2 bases, with 6 bases between the two germline ends. CDR1 is LGHDT and CDR2 is YNNKEL in the germline V gene (reference sequence).

The V gene is TRBV29-1, the J gene TRBJ1-2; 8 bases align to TRBD1. Germline V CDR1 and CDR2: SQVTM, ANQGSEA. The J segment lost 8 bases and the V segment lost 7 bases, leaving 12 bases of the junction unmatched. The CDR3 is made up of 13 amino acids. CDR3 nucleotides: TGCAGCGCTGGAGGGACAGGAGTAGGAGGCTACACCTTC. This sequence encodes CSAGGTGVGGYTF.

This rearrangement joins TRBV27 to TRBJ1-3, with D perhaps TRBD1 (5 bases). The CDR3 has 14 amino acids. The germline gives CDR1 MNHEY, CDR2 SMNVEV (reference sequence). Trimming shortened V by 0 bases and J by 3 bases, and 6 bases separated the two germline ends. The CDR3 is CASSLSGVGNTIYF. In DNA, the CDR3 is TGTGCCAGCAGTTTATCGGGGGTTGGAAACACCATATATTTT.

CDR3 in amino acids: CASSHGSYEQYF. The CDR3 DNA follows: TGTGCCAGTTCCCATGGTTCCTACGAGCAGTACTTC. The chain has TRBV19 and TRBJ2-7, with D uncertain. The CDR3 extends over 12 amino acids. Per germline, CDR1 LNHDA and CDR2 SQIVND (reference sequence). Trimming took 8 bases from V and 1 from J, leaving 9 bases between them.